Following are 16 T cell receptor beta chains from one sample sequenced in a study of CD8+ T cells in alopecia areata. Following RNA extraction, reverse transcription yielded cDNA that acted as the sequencing template. Using immunoSEQ multiplex PCR, the repertoire was profiled, and TCRdb retains in-frame clones only, with some absent. This table holds roughly 200,000 clones, around 63% found once. The material was CD4+ T cells sorted from blood, obtained at week 0. These receptors originate from a human donor with alopecia areata.

The gene calls are TRBV6-5 and TRBJ1-2; unclear D gene. V dropped 7 bases and J dropped 8 bases, with 14 bases sitting between them. Germline V gives CDR1 MNHEY, CDR2 SVGAGI. CDR3 length: 12 amino acids. CDR3 DNA sequence: TGTGCCAGCACCCTCGTGGGCCGCGGCTACACCTTC. Translation gives CASTLVGRGYTF.

The sample holds a few counts of this clone. The rearrangement uses TRBV29-1 and TRBJ2-3, with TRBD2 matching over 14 bases. V lost 6 bases and J lost 0; bases outside the gene matches: 5. The CDR3 is 16 amino acids. Germline CDR1 and CDR2: SQVTM and ANQGSEA. Here the CDR3 DNA reads TGCAGCGTCCGGACTAGCGGGGGGATAAGCACAGATACGCAGTATTTT. This codes for CSVRTSGGISTDTQYF.

The rearrangement uses TRBV5-1 and TRBJ2-3; maybe TRBD2 (6 bases). CDR3 length: 16 residues. V lost 4 bases and J 1 base, leaving 16 bases between the germline ends. CDR1 and CDR2 (germline): SGHRS, YFSETQ. CDR3: CASSQGTFPGTDTQYF. As DNA, the CDR3 is TGCGCCAGCAGCCAAGGGACTTTTCCAGGCACAGATACGCAGTATTTT.

This clone was picked up a small number of times. The chain links TRBV18 to TRBJ2-7; the D is unclear. The V gene lost 3 bases and the J gene lost 0 bases, with 9 bases spanning the gap. CDR1 and CDR2 (germline): KGHSH, LQKENI. CDR3 length: 14 amino acids. The CDR3 is CASSPSPISYEQYF. As DNA, the CDR3 is TGTGCCAGCTCACCGTCCCCAATCTCCTACGAGCAGTACTTC.

This chain connects TRBV5-1 to TRBJ2-7; D may be TRBD2 (5 bases). V lost 1 base, J lost 2 bases, and 13 bases lay in between. From germline, CDR1 is SGHRS and CDR2 YFSETQ. The CDR3 consists of 15 residues. This CDR3 reads CASSLSEGGAYEQYF. The CDR3 DNA sequence: TGCGCCAGCAGCTTGTCCGAGGGTGGGGCCTACGAGCAGTACTTC. The full variable domain, its missing parts supplied by reference TRBV5-1 and TRBJ2-7, is KAGVTQTPRYLIKTRGQQVTLSCSPISGHRSVSWYQQTPGQGLQFLFEYFSETQRNKGNFPGRFSGRQFSNSRSEMNVSTLELGDSALYLCASSLSEGGAYEQYFGPGTRLTVT.

The chain combines TRBV5-6 with TRBJ1-5; no clear D gene. Looked up from germline, CDR1 is SGHDT and CDR2 is YYEEEE. The CDR3 is 13 residues long. V was pared by 3 bases and J by 3 bases, with 7 bases between. The chain's CDR3 is CASSWNTNQPQHF. DNA for the CDR3: TGTGCCAGCAGCTGGAACACCAATCAGCCCCAGCATTTT.

The chain recombines TRBV5-1 with TRBJ1-2, with D unresolved. V was shortened by 2 bases and J by 1 base, with 9 bases between the two germline ends. CDR3 length: 14 residues. The germline CDR1 and CDR2 sequences are SGHRS and YFSETQ. The CDR3 is CASSFQDHNYGYTF. The DNA for the CDR3 is TGCGCCAGCAGCTTCCAGGATCATAACTATGGCTACACCTTC.

This clone came up a few times. The chain employs TRBV30 and TRBJ1-1, with D uncertain. This CDR3 contains 13 residues. V was trimmed by 3 bases and J by 1 base, leaving 9 bases between them. Germline-derived CDR1 and CDR2 are GTSNPN and SVGIG (reference sequence). The CDR3 sequence: CAWSDQQNTEAFF. For the CDR3, the DNA is TGTGCCTGGAGCGATCAACAGAACACTGAAGCTTTCTTT.

The V and J genes are TRBV4-3 and TRBJ2-1, with D possibly called TRBD1 or TRBD2 (5 bases each). There are 18 residues in the CDR3. CDR1 is LGHNA, CDR2 YSLEER, per germline. The V gene lost 3 bases and the J gene lost 6 bases, with 24 bases spanning the gap. CDR3 loop: CASSQILWDPVWLNEQFF. CDR3 DNA sequence: TGCGCCAGCAGCCAGATCCTCTGGGACCCCGTTTGGCTCAATGAGCAGTTCTTC.

The chain combines TRBV5-4 with TRBJ2-5; TRBD2 matches 8 bases. V shed 5 bases, J shed 4 bases, and the junction held 4 bases outside the gene matches. The CDR3 has 13 amino acids. CDR1 is SGHNT, CDR2 YYREEE, per germline (reference sequence). CDR3 amino acids: CASSSSGGETQYF. CDR3 coding DNA: TGTGCCAGCAGTTCCAGCGGGGGAGAGACCCAGTACTTC. The whole variable domain, remainder taken from reference TRBV5-4 and TRBJ2-5, is ETGVTQSPTHLIKTRGQQVTLRCSSQSGHNTVSWYQQALGQGPQFIFQYYREEENGRGNFPPRFSGLQFPNYSSELNVNALELDDSALYLCASSSSGGETQYFGPGTRLLVL.

This clone was counted between two and nine times. This chain links TRBV6-6 with TRBJ2-5; 9 bases match TRBD1. The CDR3 is 15 residues long. J lost 3 bases, V lost 6 bases, and 8 bases had no gene match. CDR1 and CDR2 (germline): MNHNY, SVGAGI (reference sequence). The CDR3 reads CASRTVRDREETQYF. As DNA, the CDR3 is TGTGCCAGCAGGACAGTCCGGGACAGGGAAGAGACCCAGTACTTC.

The chain carries TRBV11-2 and TRBJ2-3; TRBD1 agrees at 7 bases. V was clipped by 3 bases and J by 0 bases; unmatched bases: 9. Germline V gene lookup returns CDR1 SGHAT and CDR2 FQNNGV. The length of the CDR3 is 17 residues. CDR3 protein: CASSFSGQVSSTDTQYF. In DNA, the CDR3 is TGTGCCAGCAGCTTCTCAGGACAGGTCAGCAGCACAGATACGCAGTATTTT.

The chain joins TRBV29-1 to TRBJ1-2, with D hard to call. The V end was cut by 4 bases, the J end by 4 bases, with 10 bases between. Germline CDR1 reads SQVTM; CDR2 reads ANQGSEA. The CDR3 contains 12 residues. For the CDR3, the DNA is TGCAGCGTTGGCGGCGGAGTCTATGGCTACACCTTC. Amino acid sequence: CSVGGGVYGYTF.

V and J are TRBV11-2 and TRBJ2-3; D is ambiguous. Trimming shortened V by 3 bases and J by 0 bases, and 10 bases separated the two germline ends. Germline CDR1 reads SGHAT; CDR2 reads FQNNGV. This CDR3 contains 15 residues. CDR3 DNA sequence: TGTGCCAGCAGCTTGGTGGGCTTAAGCACAGATACGCAGTATTTT. Its protein product is CASSLVGLSTDTQYF.

There are a few counts of this clone. The chain carries TRBV10-3 and TRBJ2-2; D is perhaps TRBD2 (5 bases). This CDR3 is built from 13 residues. Per germline, CDR1 ENHRY and CDR2 SYGVKD. Trimming removed 8 bases at V and 6 bases at J, with 13 bases between. The CDR3 DNA is TGTGCCATCGGAGGTCGTACGTCCGGGGAGCTGTTTTTT. It yields the protein CAIGGRTSGELFF.

The rearrangement uses TRBV20-1 and TRBJ2-7; D is unresolved. Germline assignment: CDR1 DFQATT and CDR2 SNEGSKA (reference sequence). The CDR3 contains 11 residues. V lost 5 bases and J lost 3, with 8 bases in between. The DNA for the CDR3 is TGCAGTGCTGGCCCGCTCTACGAGCAGTACTTC. It specifies CSAGPLYEQYF.